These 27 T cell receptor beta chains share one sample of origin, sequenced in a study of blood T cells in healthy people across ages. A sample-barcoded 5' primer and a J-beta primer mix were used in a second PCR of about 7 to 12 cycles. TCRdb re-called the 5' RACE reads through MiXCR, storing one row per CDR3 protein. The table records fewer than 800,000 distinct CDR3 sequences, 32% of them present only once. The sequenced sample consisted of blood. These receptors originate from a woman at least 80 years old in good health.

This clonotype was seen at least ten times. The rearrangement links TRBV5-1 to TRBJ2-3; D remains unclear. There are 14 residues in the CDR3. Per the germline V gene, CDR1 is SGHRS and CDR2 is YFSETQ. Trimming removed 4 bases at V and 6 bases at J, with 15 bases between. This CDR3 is CASSLTASQDTQYF. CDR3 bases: TGCGCCAGCAGCCTGACCGCGAGCCAGGATACGCAGTATTTT.

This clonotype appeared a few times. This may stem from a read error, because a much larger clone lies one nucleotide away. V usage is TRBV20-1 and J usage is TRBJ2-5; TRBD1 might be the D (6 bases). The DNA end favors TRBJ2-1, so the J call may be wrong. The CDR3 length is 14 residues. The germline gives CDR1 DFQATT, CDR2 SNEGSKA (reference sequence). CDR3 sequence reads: CSASQTGYQETQFF. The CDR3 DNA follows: TGCAGTGCTAGCCAAACAGGGTACCAAGAGACCCAGTTCTTC.

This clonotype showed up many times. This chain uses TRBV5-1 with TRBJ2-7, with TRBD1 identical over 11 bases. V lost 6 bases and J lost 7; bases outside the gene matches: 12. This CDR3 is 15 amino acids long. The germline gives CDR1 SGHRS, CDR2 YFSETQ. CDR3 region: CASTKGDRGSGEQYF. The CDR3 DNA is TGCGCCAGCACAAAAGGGGACAGGGGGTCAGGGGAGCAGTACTTC.

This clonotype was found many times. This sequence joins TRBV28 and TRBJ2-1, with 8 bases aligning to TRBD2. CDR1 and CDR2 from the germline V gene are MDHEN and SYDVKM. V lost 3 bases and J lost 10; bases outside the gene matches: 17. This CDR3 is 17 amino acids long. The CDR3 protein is CASSLPRGPGGRYEQFF. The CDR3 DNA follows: TGTGCCAGCAGTTTGCCCCGAGGGCCGGGGGGGCGATACGAGCAGTTCTTC.

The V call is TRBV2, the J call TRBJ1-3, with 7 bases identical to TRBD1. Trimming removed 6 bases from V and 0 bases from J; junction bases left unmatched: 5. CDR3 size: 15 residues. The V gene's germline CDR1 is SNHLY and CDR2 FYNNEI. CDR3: CASRETGSSGNTIYF. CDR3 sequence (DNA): TGTGCCAGCAGAGAGACAGGGAGCTCTGGAAACACCATATATTTT.

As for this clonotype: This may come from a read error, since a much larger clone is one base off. CDR3 sequence reads: CATSLASGETQFF. In DNA, the CDR3 is TGTGCCACCAGCCTGGCATCCGGGGAGACCCAGTTCTTC. The chain uses TRBV15 and TRBJ2-1; TRBD2 is a possible D gene (5 bases). This CDR3 is built from 13 residues. V was pared by 5 bases and J by 13 bases, with 18 bases between. Germline V gene sequence: CDR1 LNHNV, CDR2 YYDKDF (reference sequence).

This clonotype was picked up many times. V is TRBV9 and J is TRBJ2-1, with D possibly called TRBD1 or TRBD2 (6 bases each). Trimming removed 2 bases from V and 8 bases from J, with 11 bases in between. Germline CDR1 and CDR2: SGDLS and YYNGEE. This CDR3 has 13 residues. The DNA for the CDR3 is TGTGCCAGCAGCGTCCCGGGGGCGGATGAGCAGTTCTTC. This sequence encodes CASSVPGADEQFF.

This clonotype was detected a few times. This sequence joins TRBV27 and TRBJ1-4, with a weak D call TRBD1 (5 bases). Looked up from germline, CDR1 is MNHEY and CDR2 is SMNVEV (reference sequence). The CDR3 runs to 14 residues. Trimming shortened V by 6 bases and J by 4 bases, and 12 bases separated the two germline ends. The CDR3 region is CASSPGTFNEKLFF. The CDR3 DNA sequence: TGTGCCAGCAGCCCCGGGACTTTTAATGAAAAACTGTTTTTT. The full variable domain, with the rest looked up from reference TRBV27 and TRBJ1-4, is EAQVTQNPRYLITVTGKKLTVTCSQNMNHEYMSWYRQDPGLGLRQIYYSMNVEVTDKGDVPEGYKVSRKEKRNFPLILESPSPNQTSLYFCASSPGTFNEKLFFGSGTQLSVL.

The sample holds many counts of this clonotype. The CDR3 DNA sequence: TGTGCCAGCAGCCACCTTACCACGGTCGATGAGCAGTTCTTC. It encodes CASSHLTTVDEQFF. The V call is TRBV14, the J call TRBJ2-1, with unresolved D. V was clipped by 3 bases and J by 8 bases, with 14 bases between them. Per the germline V gene, CDR1 is SGHDN and CDR2 is FVKESK. This CDR3 is built from 14 residues.

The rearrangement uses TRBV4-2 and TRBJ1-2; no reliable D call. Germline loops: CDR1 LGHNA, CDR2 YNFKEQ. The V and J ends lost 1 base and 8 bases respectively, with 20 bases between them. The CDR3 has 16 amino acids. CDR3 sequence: CASSQVSSPTQVGYTF. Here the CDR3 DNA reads TGTGCCAGCAGCCAAGTATCTAGTCCGACTCAGGTGGGCTACACCTTC.

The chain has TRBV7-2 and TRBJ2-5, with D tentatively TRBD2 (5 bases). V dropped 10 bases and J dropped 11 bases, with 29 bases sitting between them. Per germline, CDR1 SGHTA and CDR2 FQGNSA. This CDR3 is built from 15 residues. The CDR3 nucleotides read TGTGCCATTCCGAGAGGACTTGGCAGCCCGGGTGAGCAGTACTTC. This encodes CAIPRGLGSPGEQYF.

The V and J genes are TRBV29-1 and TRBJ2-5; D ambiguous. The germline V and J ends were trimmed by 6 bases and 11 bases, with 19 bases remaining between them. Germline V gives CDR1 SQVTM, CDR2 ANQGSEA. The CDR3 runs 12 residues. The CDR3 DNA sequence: TGCAGCGTCCACTCGGTCATCAATGAGCAGTACTTC. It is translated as CSVHSVINEQYF. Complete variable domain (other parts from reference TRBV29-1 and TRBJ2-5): SAVISQKPSRDICQRGTSLTIQCQVDSQVTMMFWYRQQPGQSLTLIATANQGSEATYESGFVIDKFPISRPNLTFSTLTVSNMSPEDSSIYLCSVHSVINEQYFGPGTRLLVL.

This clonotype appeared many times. The CDR3 reads CASSQTSGDNEQFF. CDR3 DNA: TGTGCCAGCAGCCAGACTAGCGGGGACAATGAGCAGTTCTTC. V and J are TRBV11-2 and TRBJ2-1; 11 bases line up with TRBD2. The germline CDR1 and CDR2 sequences are SGHAT and FQNNGV. V lost 5 bases, J lost 5 bases, and 2 bases stayed unmatched. CDR3 length: 14 amino acids.

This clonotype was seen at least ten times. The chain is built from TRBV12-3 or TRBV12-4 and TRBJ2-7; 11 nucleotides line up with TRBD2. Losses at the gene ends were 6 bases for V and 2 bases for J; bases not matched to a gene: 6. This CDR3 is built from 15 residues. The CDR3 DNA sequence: TGTGCCAGCAGCCGTACTAGCGGGGGCCCCTACGAGCAGTACTTC. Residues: CASSRTSGGPYEQYF.

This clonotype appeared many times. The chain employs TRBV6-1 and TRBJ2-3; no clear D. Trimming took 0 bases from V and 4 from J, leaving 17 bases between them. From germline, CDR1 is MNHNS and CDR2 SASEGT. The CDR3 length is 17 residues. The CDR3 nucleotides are TGTGCCAGCAGTGAAGCGCTGCCAGGATCGGTCGCAGATACGCAGTATTTT. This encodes CASSEALPGSVADTQYF.

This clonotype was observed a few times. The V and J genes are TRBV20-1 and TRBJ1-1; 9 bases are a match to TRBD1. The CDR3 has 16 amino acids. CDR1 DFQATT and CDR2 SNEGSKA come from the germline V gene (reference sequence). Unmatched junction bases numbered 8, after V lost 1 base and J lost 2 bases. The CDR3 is CSARADTGGQNTEAFF. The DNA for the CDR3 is TGCAGTGCTAGAGCCGATACAGGGGGCCAAAACACTGAAGCTTTCTTT.

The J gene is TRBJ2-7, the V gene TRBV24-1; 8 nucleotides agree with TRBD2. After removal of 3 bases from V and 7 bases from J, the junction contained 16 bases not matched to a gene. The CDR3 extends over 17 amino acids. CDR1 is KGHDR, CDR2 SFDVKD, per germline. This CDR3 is CATSDPLAGAEGNEQYF. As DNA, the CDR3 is TGTGCCACCAGTGATCCCCTAGCGGGTGCTGAGGGTAATGAGCAGTACTTC.

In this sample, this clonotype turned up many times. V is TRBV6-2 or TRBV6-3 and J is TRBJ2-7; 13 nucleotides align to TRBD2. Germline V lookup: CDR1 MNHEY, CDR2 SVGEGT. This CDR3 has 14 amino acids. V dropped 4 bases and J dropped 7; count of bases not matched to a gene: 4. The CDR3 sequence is CASSFGLAGEEQYF. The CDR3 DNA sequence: TGTGCCAGCAGTTTTGGACTAGCGGGGGAAGAGCAGTACTTC.

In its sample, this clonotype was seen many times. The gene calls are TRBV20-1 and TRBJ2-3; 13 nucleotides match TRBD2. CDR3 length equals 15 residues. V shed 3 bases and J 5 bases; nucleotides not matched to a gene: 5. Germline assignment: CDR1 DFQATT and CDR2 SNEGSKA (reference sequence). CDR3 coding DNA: TGCAGTGCTAGTGGACTAGCGGGGGTGGGAGATACGCAGTATTTT. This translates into CSASGLAGVGDTQYF.

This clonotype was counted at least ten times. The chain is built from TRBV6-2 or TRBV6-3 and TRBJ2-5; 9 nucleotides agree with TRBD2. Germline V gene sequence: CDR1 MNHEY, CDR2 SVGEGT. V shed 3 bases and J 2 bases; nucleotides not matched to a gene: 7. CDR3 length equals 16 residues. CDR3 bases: TGTGCCAGCAGTTATAATAGCGGGGGCACTCAAGAGACCCAGTACTTC. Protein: CASSYNSGGTQETQYF.

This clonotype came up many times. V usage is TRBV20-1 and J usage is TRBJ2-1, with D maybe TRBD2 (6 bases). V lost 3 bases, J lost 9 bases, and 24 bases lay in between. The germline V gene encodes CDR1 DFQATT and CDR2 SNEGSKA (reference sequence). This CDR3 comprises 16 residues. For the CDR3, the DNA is TGCAGTGCTAGGGGTTCCGCAGGGAGGAAGCTTGGTGAGCAGTTCTTC. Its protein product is CSARGSAGRKLGEQFF.

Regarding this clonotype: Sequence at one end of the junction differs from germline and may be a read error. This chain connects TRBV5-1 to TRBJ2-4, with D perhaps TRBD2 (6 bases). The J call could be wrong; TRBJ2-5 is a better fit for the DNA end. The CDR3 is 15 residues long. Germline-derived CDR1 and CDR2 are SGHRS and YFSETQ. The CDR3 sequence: CASSRSSMGRETQYF. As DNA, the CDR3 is TGTGCCAGCAGCCGCAGCTCGATGGGGAGGGAGACCCAGTACTTC.

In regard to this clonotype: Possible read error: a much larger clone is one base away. In nucleotides, the CDR3 is TGTGCCAGCAGCTTGTCTGACAGCGGCGACTACGAGCAGTACTTC. It is translated as CASSLSDSGDYEQYF. The gene calls are TRBV7-6 and TRBJ2-4; TRBD1 or TRBD2 may be the D gene (5 bases each). The J call may be in error: the DNA end matches TRBJ2-7 better. The CDR3 runs 15 residues. CDR1 SGHVS and CDR2 FNYEAQ come from the germline V gene.

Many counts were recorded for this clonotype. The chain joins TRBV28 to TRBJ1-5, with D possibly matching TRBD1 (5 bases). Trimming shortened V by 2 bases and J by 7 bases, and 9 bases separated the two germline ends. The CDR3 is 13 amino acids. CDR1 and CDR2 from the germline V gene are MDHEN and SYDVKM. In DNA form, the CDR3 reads TGTGCCAGCAGTTTAAGGGGAGGGCAGCCCCAGCATTTT. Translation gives CASSLRGGQPQHF.

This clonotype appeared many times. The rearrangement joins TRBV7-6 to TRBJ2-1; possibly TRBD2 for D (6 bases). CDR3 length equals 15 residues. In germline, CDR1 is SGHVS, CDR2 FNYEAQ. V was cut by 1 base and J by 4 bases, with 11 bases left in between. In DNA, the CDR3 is TGTGCCAGCAGCTTAGATTTAGCGGATTACAATGAGCAGTTCTTC. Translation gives CASSLDLADYNEQFF.

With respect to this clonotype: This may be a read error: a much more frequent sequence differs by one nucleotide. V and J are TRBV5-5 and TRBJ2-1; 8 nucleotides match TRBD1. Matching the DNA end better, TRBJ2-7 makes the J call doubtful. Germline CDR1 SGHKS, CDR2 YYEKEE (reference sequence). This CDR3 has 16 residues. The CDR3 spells CASSLQGQGFYNEQYF. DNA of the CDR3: TGTGCCAGCAGCTTGCAAGGACAGGGCTTCTACAATGAGCAGTACTTC.

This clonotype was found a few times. The CDR3 reads CASSPGGISGEKLFF. CDR3 sequence (DNA): TGTGCCAGCAGCCCCGGAGGGATTAGCGGGGAAAAACTGTTTTTT. The rearrangement links TRBV11-2 to TRBJ1-4; D remains ambiguous. Trimming took 5 bases from V and 8 from J, leaving 18 bases between them. Germline V gene sequence: CDR1 SGHAT, CDR2 FQNNGV. The CDR3 is 15 amino acids.